These 16 T cell receptor beta chains were sequenced from one sample in a study of T cell responses to AZD1222 COVID-19 vaccine. Assay used: immunoSEQ multiplex PCR; TCRdb lists only in-frame clones, some missing. Of roughly 100,000 clones listed, 75% to 90% are singletons. The sequences come from peripheral blood, collected on day 0 of AZD1222 vaccination. The receptors originated from an adult in good health.

The rearrangement links TRBV12-3 or TRBV12-4 to TRBJ2-1; 7 bases match TRBD2. There are 12 residues in the CDR3. After removal of 4 bases from V and 7 bases from J, the junction contained 1 base not matched to a gene. The CDR3, as DNA: TGTGCCAGCAGTTATAGCGGGAATGAGCAGTTCTTC. Protein: CASSYSGNEQFF.

V and J are TRBV7-2 and TRBJ2-1; TRBD2 agrees at 7 bases. This CDR3 is 20 amino acids long. Trimming at V came to 0 bases and at J to 5 bases, leaving 19 bases not matched to a gene. Germline assignment: CDR1 SGHTA and CDR2 FQGNSA. CDR3 bases: TGTGCCAGCAGCTTAGCTCGAGCGGGGATAGCGGCCCCGAGGGACAATGAGCAGTTCTTC. It codes for CASSLARAGIAAPRDNEQFF.

The gene calls are TRBV5-1 and TRBJ1-3; 9 bases align to TRBD1. The CDR3 runs to 14 residues. Per the germline V gene, CDR1 is SGHRS and CDR2 is YFSETQ. V lost 3 bases, J lost 8 bases, and 6 bases stayed unmatched. The CDR3 sequence is CASSWTGERDTIYF. The CDR3 DNA reads TGCGCCAGCAGCTGGACAGGGGAGAGAGACACCATATATTTT.

The V call is TRBV6-4, the J call TRBJ1-2; perhaps TRBD1 as D (5 bases). The V end was cut by 8 bases, the J end by 3 bases, with 22 bases between. Germline values: CDR1 MRHNA, CDR2 SNTAGT. The CDR3 runs to 16 residues. The CDR3 here is CASPWSDTYYYYGYTF. The CDR3 coding sequence is TGTGCCAGCCCTTGGTCGGACACCTACTACTACTATGGCTACACCTTC.

The CDR3 protein is CASRKGGGYEQYF. The CDR3 coding sequence is TGTGCCAGCAGGAAAGGCGGAGGCTACGAGCAGTACTTC. The V gene is TRBV27, the J gene TRBJ2-7, with TRBD2 as a possible D gene (5 bases). The CDR3 is made up of 13 amino acids. Germline lookup yields CDR1 MNHEY and CDR2 SMNVEV (reference sequence). V lost 6 bases to trimming and J lost 3 bases, with 12 bases between them.

The V and J genes are TRBV6-5 and TRBJ2-7, with TRBD2 identical over 8 bases. The CDR3 extends over 14 amino acids. Per germline, CDR1 MNHEY and CDR2 SVGAGI. With 6 bases clipped from V and 7 bases from J, the junction kept 11 bases outside the gene matches. CDR3 amino acids: CASRGLQREFEQYF. CDR3 nucleotide sequence: TGTGCCAGCAGGGGGCTTCAGCGGGAGTTTGAGCAGTACTTC.

The chain employs TRBV5-1 and TRBJ2-5; the D is unclear. Trimming shortened V by 2 bases and J by 4 bases, and 12 bases separated the two germline ends. Germline assignment: CDR1 SGHRS and CDR2 YFSETQ. CDR3 length: 14 residues. The CDR3 DNA follows: TGCGCCAGCAGCTTTGACCCGCTGGGAGAGACCCAGTACTTC. It yields the protein CASSFDPLGETQYF.

This clone was detected only a few times. This chain connects TRBV19 to TRBJ1-1, with 7 bases identical to TRBD1. After removal of 3 bases from V and 6 bases from J, the junction contained 10 bases not matched to a gene. Germline assignment: CDR1 LNHDA and CDR2 SQIVND (reference sequence). The CDR3 is 15 amino acids. The CDR3 loop reads CASSIGQGGVAEAFF. The DNA of the CDR3 is TGTGCCAGTAGTATCGGTCAGGGGGGTGTAGCTGAAGCTTTCTTT.

This rearrangement joins TRBV5-4 to TRBJ2-1; a weak D match, TRBD2 (5 bases). V shed 0 bases and J shed 0 bases, with 13 bases lying between them. This CDR3 contains 17 residues. In germline, CDR1 is SGHNT, CDR2 YYREEE (reference sequence). This CDR3 reads CASSLASPLSSYNEQFF. CDR3 bases: TGTGCCAGCAGCTTGGCTAGCCCACTGAGCTCCTACAATGAGCAGTTCTTC.

This clone occurred once. This rearrangement joins TRBV30 to TRBJ1-3; possible D gene TRBD1, 5 bases. Germline V lookup: CDR1 GTSNPN, CDR2 SVGIG (reference sequence). With 0 bases removed from V and 7 bases from J, the gap between germline ends came to 25 bases. This CDR3 comprises 18 residues. This CDR3 reads CAWSVLAGSASGRNTIYF. The CDR3 nucleotides are TGTGCCTGGAGTGTACTGGCAGGGTCGGCGTCCGGTAGGAACACCATATATTTT.

J is TRBJ2-7 and V is TRBV6-5; the match to TRBD1 covers 7 bases. CDR1 and CDR2 from the germline V gene are MNHEY and SVGAGI. V trimming: 2 bases; J trimming: 3 bases; junction bases outside the gene matches: 7. The CDR3 sequence is 15 residues long. The CDR3 is CASSYAQGPFYEQYF. Written as DNA, the CDR3 is TGTGCCAGCAGTTACGCACAGGGGCCATTCTACGAGCAGTACTTC.

V usage is TRBV7-3 and J usage is TRBJ2-7; a possible D gene is TRBD2 (5 bases). V shed 2 bases and J shed 5 bases, with 13 bases lying between them. The CDR3 extends over 14 amino acids. From germline, CDR1 is SGHTA and CDR2 FQGTGA. CDR3 in DNA: TGTGCCAGCAGCTTAGCGGGTTTCGGGGACGAGCAGTACTTC. The encoded protein is CASSLAGFGDEQYF.

The chain has TRBV15 and TRBJ2-4; 7 positions agree with TRBD2. The CDR3 length is 16 residues. The germline V gene has CDR1 LNHNV and CDR2 YYDKDF (reference sequence). Trimming at V came to 4 bases and at J to 1 base, leaving 7 bases not matched to a gene. This chain's CDR3 is CATSTSGKEAKNIQYF. The CDR3, as DNA: TGTGCCACCAGCACCAGCGGGAAGGAGGCCAAAAACATTCAGTACTTC.

The rearrangement joins TRBV9 to TRBJ2-1; no clear D gene. The CDR3 runs to 14 residues. Germline-derived CDR1 and CDR2 are SGDLS and YYNGEE. Deletions cut 0 bases from V and 7 bases from J, with 11 bases between. The CDR3 loop reads CASSVVGLNNEQFF. The CDR3 nucleotides are TGTGCCAGCAGCGTAGTTGGGCTGAATAATGAGCAGTTCTTC.

The sample holds a few counts of this clone. The chain couples TRBV6-1 to TRBJ1-2, with 7 bases matching TRBD1. J lost 4 bases, V lost 3 bases, and 8 bases had no gene match. The CDR3 totals 15 residues. Per the germline V gene, CDR1 is MNHNS and CDR2 is SASEGT. This CDR3 reads CASSEGRGLGYGYTF. The CDR3 DNA reads TGTGCCAGCAGTGAGGGGAGGGGGCTGGGCTATGGCTACACCTTC.

This clone was observed once. The chain joins TRBV27 to TRBJ2-2, with TRBD2 matching over 8 bases. The CDR3 extends over 17 amino acids. Losses at the gene ends were 5 bases for V and 3 bases for J; bases not matched to a gene: 11. The germline V gene has CDR1 MNHEY and CDR2 SMNVEV (reference sequence). The CDR3 bases are TGTGCCAGCAGTCTCGGGGCTAGCGGGTCCCACACCGGGGAGCTGTTTTTT. It translates to CASSLGASGSHTGELFF.